A selection of T cell receptor beta chains follows, all from one sample in a study of T cell repertoires in cytomegalovirus infection. MiXCR, run by TCRdb on the reads, gives a single entry per CDR3 protein. The table has roughly 280,000 distinct CDR3 sequences, roughly a fifth seen once. Antigens for these TCRs are unknown. This sample comprised cultured PBMCs, obtained from culture after CMV antigen stimulation. The receptors here all came from a human donor in good health (CMV status not recorded). Some clones in this sample may be carry-over from other donors' samples. Both conserved end residues are part of each CDR3. D genes are given only for firm matches. Only part of the rows carry a size: once, few, many, or a class if the clone is expanded.

clone_size,v_call,d_call,j_call,cdr3_nt,cdr3_aa
.,TRBV18,.,TRBJ2-7,TGTGCCAGCTCACCCTTAGGGGCCGTACCCCACCCACGACGTTACTACGAGCAGTACTTC,CASSPLGAVPHPRRYYEQYF
many,TRBV7-2,TRBD2,TRBJ2-1,TGTGCCAGCAGCCCCTCCTTAGTAGCGGGAGTGAAGGATGAGCAGTTCTTC,CASSPSLVAGVKDEQFF
few,TRBV10-3,TRBD2,TRBJ2-3,TGTGCCATCGCGGGAGCGGATACGCAGTATTTT,CAIAGADTQYF
.,TRBV6-1,.,TRBJ1-1,TGTGCCAGCAGTGGGAGGGTGATGAACACTGAAGCTTTCTTT,CASSGRVMNTEAFF
many,TRBV7-2,TRBD2,TRBJ2-5,TGTGCCAGCAGCGCAAAATCACTAGCGGTCCTCGAGACCCAGTACTTC,CASSAKSLAVLETQYF
few,TRBV9,.,TRBJ1-1,TGTGCCAGCAGCGTAGGTCGCTTTAACACTGAAGCTTTCTTT,CASSVGRFNTEAFF
few,TRBV7-2,.,TRBJ1-1,TGTGCCAGCAGCCGAGTATCACAACCTGAAGCTTTCTTT,CASSRVSQPEAFF
few,TRBV7-9,.,TRBJ2-1,TGTGCCAGCAGCTACCAGCCCTTTTTCTCGCCCAATGAGCAGTTCTTC,CASSYQPFFSPNEQFF
.,TRBV6-1,TRBD2,TRBJ2-1,TGTGCCAGCGGGACCCGACGGACTAGCCGGGATGAGCAGTTCTTC,CASGTRRTSRDEQFF
few,TRBV11-3,.,TRBJ1-1,TGTGCCAGCACCCCGAGGGTGGGGAACACTGAAGCTTTCTTT,CASTPRVGNTEAFF
.,TRBV14,TRBD1,TRBJ1-5,TGTGCCAGCAGCCAAGAAACAGGGGCCCTTAGCAATCAGCCCCAGCATTTT,CASSQETGALSNQPQHF
many,TRBV7-2,.,TRBJ2-5,TGTGCCAGCAGTCGCGTACAGGGACCTCAAGAGACCCAGTACTTC,CASSRVQGPQETQYF
.,TRBV7-3,.,TRBJ2-7,TGTGCCAGCAGCCTGACAATAACTTGGCAGTACTTC,CASSLTITWQYF
many,TRBV7-6,.,TRBJ2-3,TGTGCCAGCAGCTCAGAACTCCTGGGAGGCGGGACTGGCACAGATACGCAGTATTTT,CASSSELLGGGTGTDTQYF
few,TRBV4-3,.,TRBJ2-3,TGCGCCAGCAGCCAAGACTACAGGGTCACAGATACGCAGTATTTT,CASSQDYRVTDTQYF
.,TRBV6-6,TRBD2,TRBJ2-1,TGTGCCAGCGGGACTAGCGGGCTCAATGAGCAGTTCTTC,CASGTSGLNEQFF
.,TRBV5-4,.,TRBJ1-3,TGTGCCAGCAGCTTCCTTGGAAACACCATATATTTT,CASSFLGNTIYF
once,TRBV30,.,TRBJ1-5,TGTGCCTGGAGTGACGGAGGAAATCAGCCCCAGCATTTT,CAWSDGGNQPQHF
few,TRBV15,.,TRBJ1-2,TGTGCCACCAGCAGAGATGCGGCACTCTATGGCTACACCTTC,CATSRDAALYGYTF
few,TRBV10-3,.,TRBJ2-3,TGTGCCATCAGGATCGGGAGAATGGACACAGATACGCAGTATTTT,CAIRIGRMDTDTQYF
once,TRBV6-2/TRBV6-3,TRBD2,TRBJ2-1,TGTGCCAGCAGTCGCCCCCCTAGCGGGAGTTTTAGCTTGGATGAGCAGTTCTTC,CASSRPPSGSFSLDEQFF
.,TRBV28,.,TRBJ1-3,TGTGCCAGCAGGGATGGAGTAGAAAACACCATATATTTT,CASRDGVENTIYF
few,TRBV15,TRBD1,TRBJ2-1,TGTGCCACCAGCAGGGGACAGAGAGAGCAGTTCTTC,CATSRGQREQFF
.,TRBV9,TRBD2,TRBJ2-3,TGTGCCAGCAGCGCGAGCGGGGTGGTTACAGATACGCAGTATTTT,CASSASGVVTDTQYF
.,TRBV7-9,TRBD1,TRBJ1-3,TGTGCCAGCAGCTGGGGTCCGGGACAGGAGGGAAACACCATATATTTT,CASSWGPGQEGNTIYF
.,TRBV6-2/TRBV6-3,.,TRBJ2-1,TGTGCCAGCAGACCCCCGGCGGGCGAGCAGTTCTTC,CASRPPAGEQFF
many,TRBV7-8,TRBD2,TRBJ2-1,TGTGCCAGCAGCTTCTCTAGCGGGTACAATGAGCAGTTCTTC,CASSFSSGYNEQFF
few,TRBV2,.,TRBJ2-1,TGTGCCACGAGAGCCGGGCTAAACAATGAGCAGTTCTTC,CATRAGLNNEQFF
.,TRBV15,.,TRBJ1-3,TGTGCCACCAGCAGAGTACAGGTCCACTCTGGAAACACCATATATTTT,CATSRVQVHSGNTIYF
many,TRBV6-5,TRBD2,TRBJ2-1,TGTGCCAGCAGAACCCCGGGACTAGCAGACAATGAGCAGTTCTTC,CASRTPGLADNEQFF